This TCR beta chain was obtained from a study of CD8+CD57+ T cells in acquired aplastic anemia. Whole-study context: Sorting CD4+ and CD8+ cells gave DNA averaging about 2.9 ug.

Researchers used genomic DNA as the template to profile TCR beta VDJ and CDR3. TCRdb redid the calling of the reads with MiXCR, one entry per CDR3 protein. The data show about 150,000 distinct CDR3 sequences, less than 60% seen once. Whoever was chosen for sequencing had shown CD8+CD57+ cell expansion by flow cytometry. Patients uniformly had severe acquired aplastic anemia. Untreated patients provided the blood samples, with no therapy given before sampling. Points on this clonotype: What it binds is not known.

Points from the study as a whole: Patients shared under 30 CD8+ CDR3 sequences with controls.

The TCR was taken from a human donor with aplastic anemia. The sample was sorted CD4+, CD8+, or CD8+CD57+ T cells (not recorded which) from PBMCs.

CDR3 amino acids: CAKEKGAYYGYTF. The DNA of the CDR3 is TGTGCCAAGGAAAAGGGGGCGTACTATGGCTACACCTTC. The V and J genes are TRBV2 and TRBJ1-2, with 7 nucleotides matching TRBD1. Trimming cost V 10 bases and J 3 bases; bases outside gene matches: 8. Germline V CDR1 and CDR2: SNHLY, FYNNEI. The CDR3 consists of 13 residues.